The T cell receptor beta chain under discussion was sequenced for a study of CXCR3-negative and CXCR3-positive naive CD8 T cells. Germline lookup yields CDR1 MDHEN and CDR2 SYDVKM. The CDR3 runs to 15 residues. 5' RACE that incorporated UMI labels was used to prepare the TRB cDNA libraries. TCRdb re-called the 5' RACE reads and gives one entry per CDR3 protein, without DNA. This sample's table has fewer than 65,000 distinct CDR3 sequences. Study-wide findings and caveats: CXCR3-positive naive cells had TRB CDR3s that were more hydrophobic than CXCR3-negative naive cells had.

On this clonotype: What it binds is unknown.

This chain uses TRBV28 with TRBJ2-5. What was sequenced was naive CXCR3+ CD8+ T cells from blood. Subset given: CD45RO-CCR7+CD27+CD95- naive CD8+ T cells expressing CXCR3 (TNR3+). The sequence was obtained from a human donor in good health. Some clones in this sample may be carry-over from other donors' samples. This chain's CDR3 is CASSQERKRKETQYF.